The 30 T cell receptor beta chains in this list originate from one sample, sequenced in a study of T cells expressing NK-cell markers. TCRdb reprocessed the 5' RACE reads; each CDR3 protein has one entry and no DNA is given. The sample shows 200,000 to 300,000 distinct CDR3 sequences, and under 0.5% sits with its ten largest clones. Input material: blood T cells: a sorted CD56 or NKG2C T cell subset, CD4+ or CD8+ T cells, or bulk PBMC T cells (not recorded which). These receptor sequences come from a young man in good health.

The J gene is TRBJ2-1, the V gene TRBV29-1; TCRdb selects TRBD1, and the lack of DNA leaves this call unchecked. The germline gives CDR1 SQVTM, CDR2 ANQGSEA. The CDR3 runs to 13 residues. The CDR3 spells CSVGGHLLGQQFF.

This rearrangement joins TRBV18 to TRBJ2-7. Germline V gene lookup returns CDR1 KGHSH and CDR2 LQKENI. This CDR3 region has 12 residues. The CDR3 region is CASSPNTYEQYF.

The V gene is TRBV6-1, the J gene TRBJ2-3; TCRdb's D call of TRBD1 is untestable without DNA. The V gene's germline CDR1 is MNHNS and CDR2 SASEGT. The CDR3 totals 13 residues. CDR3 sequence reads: CASRKTGGDTQYF.

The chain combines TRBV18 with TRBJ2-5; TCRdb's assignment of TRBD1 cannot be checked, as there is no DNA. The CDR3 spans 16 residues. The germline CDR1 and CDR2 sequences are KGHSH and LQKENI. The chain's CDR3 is CASSPNKDRGRKTQYF.

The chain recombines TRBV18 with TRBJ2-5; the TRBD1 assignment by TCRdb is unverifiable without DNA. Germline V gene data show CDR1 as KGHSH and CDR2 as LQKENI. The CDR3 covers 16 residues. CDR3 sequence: CASSPPRQGALETQYF.

The CDR3 is CAWSVDGREQFF. This chain links TRBV30 with TRBJ2-1; the TRBD2 assignment by TCRdb is unverifiable without DNA. The germline CDR1 and CDR2 sequences are GTSNPN and SVGIG (reference sequence). This CDR3 has 12 residues.

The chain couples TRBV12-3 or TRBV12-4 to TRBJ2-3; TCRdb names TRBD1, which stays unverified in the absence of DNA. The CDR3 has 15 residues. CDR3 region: CASRGTGGSTDTQYF.

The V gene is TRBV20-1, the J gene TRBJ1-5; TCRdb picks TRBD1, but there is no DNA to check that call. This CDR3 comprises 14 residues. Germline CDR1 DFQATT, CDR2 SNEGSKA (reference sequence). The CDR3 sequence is CSASGQGKDQPQHF.

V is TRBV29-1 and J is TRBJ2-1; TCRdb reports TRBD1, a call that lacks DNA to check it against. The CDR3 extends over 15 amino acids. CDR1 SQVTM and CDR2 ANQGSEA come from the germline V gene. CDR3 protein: CSVEERTGGLNEQFF.

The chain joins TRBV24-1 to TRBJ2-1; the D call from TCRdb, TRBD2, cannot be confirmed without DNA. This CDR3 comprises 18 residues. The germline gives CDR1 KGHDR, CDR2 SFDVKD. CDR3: CATSGSPWFGGSLNEQFF.

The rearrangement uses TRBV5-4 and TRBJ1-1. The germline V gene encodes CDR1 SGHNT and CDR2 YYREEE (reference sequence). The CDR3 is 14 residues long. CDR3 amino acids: CASSSYVENTEAFF.

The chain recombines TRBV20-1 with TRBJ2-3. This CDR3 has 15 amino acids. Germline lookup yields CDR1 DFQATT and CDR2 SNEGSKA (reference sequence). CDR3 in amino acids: CSARSLADSTDTQYF.

This CDR3 is CASSRRQGDTQYF. The rearrangement uses TRBV25-1 and TRBJ2-3; TCRdb names TRBD1, which stays unverified in the absence of DNA. Germline loops: CDR1 MGHDK, CDR2 SYGVNS. The CDR3 has 13 amino acids.

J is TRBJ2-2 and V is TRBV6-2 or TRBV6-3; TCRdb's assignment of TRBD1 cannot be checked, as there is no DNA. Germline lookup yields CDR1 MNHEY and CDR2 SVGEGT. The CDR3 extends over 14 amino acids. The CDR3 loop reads CASTRPTDTGELFF.

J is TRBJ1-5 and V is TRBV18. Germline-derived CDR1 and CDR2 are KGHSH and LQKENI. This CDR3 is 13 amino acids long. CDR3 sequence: CASSPDSNQPQHF.

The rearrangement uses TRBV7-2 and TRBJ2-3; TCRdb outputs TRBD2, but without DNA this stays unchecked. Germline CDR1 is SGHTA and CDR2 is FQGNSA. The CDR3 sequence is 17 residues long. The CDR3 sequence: CASSSFLLAGTTDTQYF.

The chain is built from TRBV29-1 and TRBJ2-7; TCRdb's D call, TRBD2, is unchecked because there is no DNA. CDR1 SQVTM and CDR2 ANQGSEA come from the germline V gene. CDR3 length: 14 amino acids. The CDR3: CSVQGTSGTYEQYF.

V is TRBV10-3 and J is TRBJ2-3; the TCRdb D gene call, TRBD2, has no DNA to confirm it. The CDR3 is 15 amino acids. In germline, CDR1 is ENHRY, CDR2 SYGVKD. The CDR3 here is CAISDPSGGTDTQYF.

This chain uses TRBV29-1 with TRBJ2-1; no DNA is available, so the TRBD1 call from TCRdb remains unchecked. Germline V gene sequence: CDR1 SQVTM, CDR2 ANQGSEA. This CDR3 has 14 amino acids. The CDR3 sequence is CSVGQGTTYNEQFF.

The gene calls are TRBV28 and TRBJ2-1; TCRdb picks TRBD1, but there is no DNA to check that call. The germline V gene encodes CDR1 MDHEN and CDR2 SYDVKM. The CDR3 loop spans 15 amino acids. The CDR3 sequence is CASRRRASSDNEQFF.

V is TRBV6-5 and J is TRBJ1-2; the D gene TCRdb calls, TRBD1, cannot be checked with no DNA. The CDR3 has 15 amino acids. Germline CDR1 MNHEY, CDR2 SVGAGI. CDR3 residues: CASSFTRDRPYGYTF.

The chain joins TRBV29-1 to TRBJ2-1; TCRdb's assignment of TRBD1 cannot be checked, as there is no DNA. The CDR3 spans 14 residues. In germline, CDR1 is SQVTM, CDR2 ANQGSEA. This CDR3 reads CSSLGQGAYNEQFF.

CDR3 region: CASSLTTDTQYF. The rearrangement uses TRBV5-6 and TRBJ2-3. Germline assignment: CDR1 SGHDT and CDR2 YYEEEE. This CDR3 is 12 amino acids long.

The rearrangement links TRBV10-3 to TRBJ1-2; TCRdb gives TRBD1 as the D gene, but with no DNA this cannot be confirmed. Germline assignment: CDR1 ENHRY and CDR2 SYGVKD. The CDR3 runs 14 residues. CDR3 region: CAISETGINYVYTF.

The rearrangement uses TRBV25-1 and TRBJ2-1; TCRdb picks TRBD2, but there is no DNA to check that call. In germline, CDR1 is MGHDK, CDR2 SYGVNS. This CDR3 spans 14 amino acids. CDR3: CASSNARWEAEQFF.

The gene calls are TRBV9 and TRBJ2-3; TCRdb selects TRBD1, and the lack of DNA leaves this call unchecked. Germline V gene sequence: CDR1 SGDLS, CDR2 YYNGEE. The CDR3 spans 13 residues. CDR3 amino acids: CASSVVGEDTQYF.

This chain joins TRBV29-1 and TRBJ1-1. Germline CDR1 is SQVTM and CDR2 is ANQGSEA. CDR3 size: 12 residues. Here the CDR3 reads CSAGNLGTEAFF.

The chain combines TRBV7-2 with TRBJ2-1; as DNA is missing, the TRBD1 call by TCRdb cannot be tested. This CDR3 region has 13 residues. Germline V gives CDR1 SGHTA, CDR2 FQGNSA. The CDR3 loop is CASSLAHGRGQFF.

The CDR3 reads CASSYRGGKLFF. The J gene is TRBJ1-4, the V gene TRBV6-5; without DNA, the TCRdb call of TRBD1 cannot be checked. Germline V gene data show CDR1 as MNHEY and CDR2 as SVGAGI. CDR3 size: 12 residues.

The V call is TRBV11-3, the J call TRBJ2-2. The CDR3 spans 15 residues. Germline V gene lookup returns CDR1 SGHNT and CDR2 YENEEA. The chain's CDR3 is CASSLVGANTGELFF. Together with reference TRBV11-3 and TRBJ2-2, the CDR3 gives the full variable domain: EAGVVQSPRYKIIEKKQPVAFWCNPISGHNTLYWYLQNLGQGPELLIRYENEEAVDDSQLPKDRFSAERLKGVDSTLKIQPAELGDSAVYLCASSLVGANTGELFFGEGSRLTVL.